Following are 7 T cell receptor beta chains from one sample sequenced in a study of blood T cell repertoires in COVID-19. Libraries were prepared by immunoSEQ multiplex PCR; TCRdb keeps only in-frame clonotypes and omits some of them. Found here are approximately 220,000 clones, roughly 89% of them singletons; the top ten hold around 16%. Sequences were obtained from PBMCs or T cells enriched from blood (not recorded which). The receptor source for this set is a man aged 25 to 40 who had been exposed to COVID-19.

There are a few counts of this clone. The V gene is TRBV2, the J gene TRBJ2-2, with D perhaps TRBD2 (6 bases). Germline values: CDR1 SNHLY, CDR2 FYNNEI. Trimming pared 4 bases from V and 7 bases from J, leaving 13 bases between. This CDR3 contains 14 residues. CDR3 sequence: CASSGAEGGGELFF. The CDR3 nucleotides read TGTGCCAGCAGTGGGGCAGAGGGAGGCGGGGAGCTGTTTTTT.

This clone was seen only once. CDR3 loop: CASSLSLVSGSEAFF. The CDR3 DNA reads as TGTGCCAGCAGCTTATCCCTCGTATCCGGGTCTGAAGCTTTCTTT. The genes are TRBV7-3 and TRBJ1-1; no reliable D call. The ends were cut back, 2 bases at V and 6 bases at J, with 16 bases in the middle. The CDR3 extends over 15 amino acids. The germline V gene has CDR1 SGHTA and CDR2 FQGTGA.

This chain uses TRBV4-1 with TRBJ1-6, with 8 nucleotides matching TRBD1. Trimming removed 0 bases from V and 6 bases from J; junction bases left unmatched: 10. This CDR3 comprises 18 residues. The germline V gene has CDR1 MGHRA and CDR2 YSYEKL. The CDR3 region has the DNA TGCGCCAGCAGCCAAGATGGGGCAGGGGGCGCACGTAATTCACCCCTCCACTTT. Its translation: CASSQDGAGGARNSPLHF.

CDR3 nucleotide sequence: TGTGCCAGCTCACCTGAAACAGGGGGCATTTCCTACAATGAGCAGTTCTTC. This gives the protein CASSPETGGISYNEQFF. The V gene is TRBV18, the J gene TRBJ2-1, with 9 bases lining up with TRBD1. The CDR3 is 17 residues long. The J segment lost 1 base and the V segment lost 3 bases, leaving 7 bases of the junction unmatched. Per the germline V gene, CDR1 is KGHSH and CDR2 is LQKENI.

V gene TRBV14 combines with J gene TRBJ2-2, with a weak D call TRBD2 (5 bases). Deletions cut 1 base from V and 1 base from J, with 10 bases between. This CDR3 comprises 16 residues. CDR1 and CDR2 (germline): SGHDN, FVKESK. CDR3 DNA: TGTGCCAGCAGCCAAGGTTTCGGGAAGAACACCGGGGAGCTGTTTTTT. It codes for CASSQGFGKNTGELFF.

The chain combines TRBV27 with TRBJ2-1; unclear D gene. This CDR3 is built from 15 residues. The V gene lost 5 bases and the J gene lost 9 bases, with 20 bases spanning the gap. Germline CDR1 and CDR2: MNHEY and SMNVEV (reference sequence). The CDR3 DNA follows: TGTGCCAGCAGTCCGCGCTTTGGGCCCGCGCCTGAGCAGTTCTTC. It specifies CASSPRFGPAPEQFF.

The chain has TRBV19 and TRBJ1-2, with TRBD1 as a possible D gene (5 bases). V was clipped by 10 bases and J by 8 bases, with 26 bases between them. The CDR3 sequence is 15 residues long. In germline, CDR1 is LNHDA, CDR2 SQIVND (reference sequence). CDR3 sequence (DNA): TGTGCCACCAGTATACCCGGCAGGGCATCGAAGGGCTACACCTTC. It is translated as CATSIPGRASKGYTF.